These 32 T cell receptor beta chains were sequenced from one sample in a study of monozygotic twins with inflammatory bowel disease. TCRdb reanalyzed the 5' RACE reads and collapses them to one entry per CDR3 protein, without DNA. The sample table sets out approximately 400,000 distinct CDR3 sequences. The material sequenced was blood. The receptors shown here come from a human donor with ulcerative colitis or Crohn's disease, or a healthy co-twin of an affected twin (not recorded which).

The genes are TRBV4-3 and TRBJ1-5; TCRdb returns TRBD1, unconfirmable since there is no DNA. CDR1 is LGHNA and CDR2 is YSLEER in the germline V gene. The CDR3 sequence is 16 residues long. CDR3 protein: CASSQDRVGRNQPQHF.

The chain combines TRBV7-2 with TRBJ1-1. This CDR3 is 14 amino acids long. Germline V CDR1 and CDR2: SGHTA, FQGNSA. The CDR3 loop is CASSLKKLNTEAFF.

V and J are TRBV6-1 and TRBJ2-7; TCRdb's D call, TRBD1, is unchecked because there is no DNA. The CDR3 contains 15 residues. Germline V gene sequence: CDR1 MNHNS, CDR2 SASEGT. CDR3: CASKVTGQGPYEQYF.

The rearrangement uses TRBV6-5 and TRBJ2-2; TCRdb's D gene call, TRBD1, goes unchecked for lack of DNA. In germline, CDR1 is MNHEY, CDR2 SVGAGI. The CDR3 sequence is 13 residues long. CDR3 sequence: CASSYSHRGELFF.

CDR3 region: CASSMHNEQFF. The chain combines TRBV5-5 with TRBJ2-1. The CDR3 covers 11 residues. From germline, CDR1 is SGHKS and CDR2 YYEKEE (reference sequence).

This rearrangement joins TRBV7-2 to TRBJ2-7; as DNA is missing, the TRBD2 call by TCRdb cannot be tested. The length of the CDR3 is 15 residues. Germline loops: CDR1 SGHTA, CDR2 FQGNSA. Here the CDR3 reads CASSKWTSETYEQYF.

The chain carries TRBV5-1 and TRBJ2-3; TCRdb proposes TRBD2, but this gene call is untestable without DNA. The germline V gene has CDR1 SGHRS and CDR2 YFSETQ. This CDR3 is 14 amino acids long. CDR3 protein: CASSASLGTDTQYF.

J is TRBJ2-3 and V is TRBV4-3. Germline V CDR1 and CDR2: LGHNA, YSLEER. The CDR3 has 14 residues. CDR3 residues: CASSQDQTTDTQYF.

The genes are TRBV15 and TRBJ1-4. In germline, CDR1 is LNHNV, CDR2 YYDKDF (reference sequence). CDR3 length: 17 amino acids. The CDR3 is CATSRDSRSSLNEKLFF.

This CDR3 is CAISGYNDRGALYNEQFF. The rearrangement links TRBV10-3 to TRBJ2-1; TCRdb outputs TRBD1, but without DNA this stays unchecked. Germline loops: CDR1 ENHRY, CDR2 SYGVKD. The CDR3 runs to 18 residues.

The gene calls are TRBV5-1 and TRBJ2-5; the TCRdb D gene call, TRBD2, has no DNA to confirm it. Germline V gene sequence: CDR1 SGHRS, CDR2 YFSETQ. The CDR3 has 16 residues. CDR3 protein: CASSPRLAGGQETQYF.

V usage is TRBV18 and J usage is TRBJ2-2. In germline, CDR1 is KGHSH, CDR2 LQKENI. The CDR3 contains 13 residues. CDR3 loop: CASSPLSTGELFF. Filled out from reference TRBV18 and TRBJ2-2, the complete variable domain reads NAGVMQNPRHLVRRRGQEARLRCSPMKGHSHVYWYRQLPEEGLKFMVYLQKENIIDESGMPKERFSAEFPKEGPSILRIQQVVRGDSAAYFCASSPLSTGELFFGEGSRLTVL.

V gene TRBV20-1 combines with J gene TRBJ1-1; without DNA, the TCRdb call of TRBD1 cannot be checked. This CDR3 has 15 residues. In germline, CDR1 is DFQATT, CDR2 SNEGSKA (reference sequence). The CDR3 loop is CSAKQGSTVNTEAFF.

V usage is TRBV7-8 and J usage is TRBJ2-7; as DNA is missing, the TRBD1 call by TCRdb cannot be tested. The CDR3 consists of 20 residues. CDR1 SGHVS and CDR2 FQNEAQ come from the germline V gene. CDR3 loop: CASSLASVRGRMETSYEQYF.

This chain links TRBV3-1 with TRBJ2-7; TCRdb proposes TRBD2, but this gene call is untestable without DNA. The CDR3 loop spans 16 amino acids. The germline V gene encodes CDR1 LGHDT and CDR2 YNNKEL (reference sequence). The CDR3: CASSQGLAGFSHEQYF.

This sequence joins TRBV7-2 and TRBJ1-5; the TRBD1 assignment by TCRdb is unverifiable without DNA. CDR3 length: 16 amino acids. Germline loops: CDR1 SGHTA, CDR2 FQGNSA. The CDR3 spells CASSTPREHSNQPQHF.

The chain uses TRBV7-9 and TRBJ1-2; no DNA is available, so the TRBD1 call from TCRdb remains unchecked. There are 15 residues in the CDR3. Per germline, CDR1 SEHNR and CDR2 FQNEAQ (reference sequence). CDR3 sequence: CASSLSLPGQGGYTF.

The chain joins TRBV15 to TRBJ1-1; without DNA, the TCRdb call of TRBD1 cannot be checked. Per germline, CDR1 LNHNV and CDR2 YYDKDF (reference sequence). CDR3 length: 15 residues. The CDR3 loop reads CATSRSVGTNTEAFF.

The J gene is TRBJ2-7, the V gene TRBV5-1; TCRdb indicates TRBD2, and absent DNA this call remains unverified. CDR1 and CDR2 from the germline V gene are SGHRS and YFSETQ. The CDR3 consists of 14 residues. This chain's CDR3 is CASSRSGGNYEQYF.

The J gene is TRBJ2-3, the V gene TRBV7-9; the TCRdb call, TRBD1, lacks DNA for checking. The CDR3 runs 12 residues. Germline CDR1 SEHNR, CDR2 FQNEAQ (reference sequence). The CDR3 is CASSPTGITQYF.

V usage is TRBV2 and J usage is TRBJ1-4; TCRdb reports TRBD1, a call that lacks DNA to check it against. The CDR3 has 14 residues. CDR1 is SNHLY, CDR2 FYNNEI, per germline. This chain's CDR3 is CASSDIRVGEKLFF.

The chain employs TRBV5-1 and TRBJ2-5. Per germline, CDR1 SGHRS and CDR2 YFSETQ. There are 13 residues in the CDR3. The CDR3 region is CASSLRNMETQYF.

This chain's CDR3 is CASSIGRSGGYTF. This chain connects TRBV19 to TRBJ1-2. The length of the CDR3 is 13 residues. CDR1 is LNHDA and CDR2 is SQIVND in the germline V gene (reference sequence).

The chain is built from TRBV7-2 and TRBJ2-1. CDR1 is SGHTA and CDR2 is FQGNSA in the germline V gene. This CDR3 has 15 amino acids. Here the CDR3 reads CASSPAVSSYNEQFF.

V is TRBV6-1 and J is TRBJ1-5; the D call from TCRdb, TRBD1, cannot be confirmed without DNA. Germline CDR1 reads MNHNS; CDR2 reads SASEGT. The CDR3 extends over 15 amino acids. The CDR3 reads CASSGTGSLNQPQHF.

V gene TRBV15 combines with J gene TRBJ2-1; TCRdb outputs TRBD2, but without DNA this stays unchecked. The CDR3 extends over 18 amino acids. CDR1 is LNHNV, CDR2 YYDKDF, per germline (reference sequence). This CDR3 is CATSRGSGGPSSYNEQFF.

The chain's CDR3 is CSARDTHNGYTF. V is TRBV20-1 and J is TRBJ1-2. The CDR3 covers 12 residues. Germline V gene lookup returns CDR1 DFQATT and CDR2 SNEGSKA (reference sequence).

The genes are TRBV7-2 and TRBJ2-2; checking the TCRdb D call of TRBD1 is not possible without DNA. CDR1 and CDR2 from the germline V gene are SGHTA and FQGNSA. The CDR3 covers 14 residues. CDR3 sequence reads: CASSSTGPTGELFF.

The chain is built from TRBV5-1 and TRBJ2-7; TCRdb outputs TRBD1, but without DNA this stays unchecked. The CDR3 has 15 residues. CDR1 and CDR2 from the germline V gene are SGHRS and YFSETQ. Here the CDR3 reads CASSSDRDPSYEQYF.

The chain carries TRBV5-1 and TRBJ2-5; absent DNA, TCRdb's TRBD2 call cannot be checked. CDR1 is SGHRS, CDR2 YFSETQ, per germline. The CDR3 runs 16 residues. CDR3 protein: CASSLDSGRADETQYF.

The rearrangement links TRBV20-1 to TRBJ2-7; TCRdb selects TRBD1, and the lack of DNA leaves this call unchecked. Germline values: CDR1 DFQATT, CDR2 SNEGSKA (reference sequence). The CDR3 length is 14 residues. CDR3 amino acids: CSALLTTGTYEQYF.

The chain has TRBV5-1 and TRBJ2-5; TCRdb calls TRBD1, which cannot be checked without DNA. The CDR3 contains 14 residues. Per germline, CDR1 SGHRS and CDR2 YFSETQ. CDR3 sequence reads: CASSPLRAGETQYF.